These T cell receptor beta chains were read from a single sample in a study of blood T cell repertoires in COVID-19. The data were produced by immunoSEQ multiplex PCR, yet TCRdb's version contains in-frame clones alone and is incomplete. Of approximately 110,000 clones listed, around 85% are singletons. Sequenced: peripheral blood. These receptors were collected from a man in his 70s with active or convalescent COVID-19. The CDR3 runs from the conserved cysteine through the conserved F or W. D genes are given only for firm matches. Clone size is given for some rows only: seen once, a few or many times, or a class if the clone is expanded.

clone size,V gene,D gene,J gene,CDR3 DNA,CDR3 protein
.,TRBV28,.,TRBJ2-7,TGTGCCAGCCTAACAAACGGGGGCGAGCAGTACTTC,CASLTNGGEQYF
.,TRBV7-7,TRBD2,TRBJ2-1,TGTGCTAGCAGCTTAGTGGCGGGGGGTGTGAGTGAGCAGTTCTTC,CASSLVAGGVSEQFF
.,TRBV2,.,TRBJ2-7,TGTGCCAGCAGTGATGCAGTCTCCTACGAGCAGTACTTC,CASSDAVSYEQYF
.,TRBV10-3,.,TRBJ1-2,TGTGCCATCAGCGGGGGGTCCGGAGGCTACACCTTC,CAISGGSGGYTF
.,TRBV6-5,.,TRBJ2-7,TGTGCCAGCAGGCCCTTAGCGGCCTACGAGCAGTACTTC,CASRPLAAYEQYF
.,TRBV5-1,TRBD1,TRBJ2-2,TGCGCCAGCAGCTTACAGGGGGTCGGGGAGCTGTTTTTT,CASSLQGVGELFF
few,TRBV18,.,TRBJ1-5,TGTGCCAGCTCACCAGGAGGAGGGGATCAGCCCCAGCATTTT,CASSPGGGDQPQHF
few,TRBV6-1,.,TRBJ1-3,TGTGCCAGCAGTGAAGCGAGTCCAGGGAGGCGTCCTTTTGGAAACACCATATATTTT,CASSEASPGRRPFGNTIYF
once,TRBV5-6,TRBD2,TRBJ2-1,TGTGCCAGCAGCCCCATAGCGGGACTCTACAATGAGCAGTTCTTC,CASSPIAGLYNEQFF
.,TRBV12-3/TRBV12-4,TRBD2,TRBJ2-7,TGTGCCAGCAGCCCCATATGGGAGGGCGAGCAGTACTTC,CASSPIWEGEQYF
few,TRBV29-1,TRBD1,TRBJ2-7,TGCAGCGTGGACAGGGGGCAAGGGCAGTACTTC,CSVDRGQGQYF
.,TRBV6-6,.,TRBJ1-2,TGTGCCAGCAACTGGGGGGGGGCTGACAATTATGGCTACACCTTC,CASNWGGADNYGYTF
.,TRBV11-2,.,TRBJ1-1,TGTGCCAGCAAGGACGGGGGAGGCACTGAAGCTTTCTTT,CASKDGGGTEAFF
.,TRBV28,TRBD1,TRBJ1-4,TGTGCCAGCAGTTTCCCAGGGGGTACTAATGAAAAACTGTTTTTT,CASSFPGGTNEKLFF
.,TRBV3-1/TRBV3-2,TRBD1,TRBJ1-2,TGTGCCAGCAGCCAAGATAAAGGAGGGGGCGCTGGCTACACCTTC,CASSQDKGGGAGYTF
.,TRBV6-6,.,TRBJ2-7,TGTGCCAGCAGTTACTCCGCAGTCTCCTACGAGCAGTACTTC,CASSYSAVSYEQYF
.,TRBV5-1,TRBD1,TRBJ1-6,TGCGCCAGCAGCATACGGACAGGGGGCGGCAATTCACCCCTCCACTTT,CASSIRTGGGNSPLHF
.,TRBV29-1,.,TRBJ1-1,TGCAGCGTTGAACGTATGGCGGCGAACACTGAAGCTTTCTTT,CSVERMAANTEAFF
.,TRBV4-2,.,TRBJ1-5,TGTGCCAGCAGCCAAGATTCAGACACCTATAGCAATCAGCCCCAGCATTTT,CASSQDSDTYSNQPQHF
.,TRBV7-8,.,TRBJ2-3,TGTGCCAGCAGCTTATACAGGAGCACAGATACGCAGTATTTT,CASSLYRSTDTQYF
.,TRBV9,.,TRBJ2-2,TGTGCCAGCAGCGCCCAAATTCGGGACGGGGAGCTGTTTTTT,CASSAQIRDGELFF
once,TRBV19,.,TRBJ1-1,TGTGCCAGTAGTTACAGGGTTATAACTGAAGCTTTCTTT,CASSYRVITEAFF
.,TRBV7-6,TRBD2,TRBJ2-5,TGTGCCAGCAGCTTAGGGATAGCGGGGGGATTCGAAGAGACCCAGTACTTC,CASSLGIAGGFEETQYF
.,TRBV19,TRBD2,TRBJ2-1,TGTGCCAGTAGTTCATATAGCGGGAGGTCATACAATGAGCAGTTCTTC,CASSSYSGRSYNEQFF
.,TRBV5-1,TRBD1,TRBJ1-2,TGCGCCAGCAGCTACTCGGGACAGGGGTTCGACTATGGCTACACCTTC,CASSYSGQGFDYGYTF
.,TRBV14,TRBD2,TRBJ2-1,TGTGCCAGCAGCCAAGCCTCCGGGACTAGCGGGGGCCCGAGCCTCTTC,CASSQASGTSGGPSLF
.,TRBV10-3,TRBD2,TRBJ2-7,TGTGCCATCAGTGAGTCGGGGGGGGACTCCTACGAGCAGTACTTC,CAISESGGDSYEQYF
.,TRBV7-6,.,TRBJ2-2,TGTGCCAGCAGCTTAGGGCGGTACACCGGGGAGCTGTTTTTT,CASSLGRYTGELFF
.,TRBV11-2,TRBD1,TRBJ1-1,TGTGCCAGCAGCTTCCAAAGCGGACAGGGGGATACTGAAGCTTTCTTT,CASSFQSGQGDTEAFF
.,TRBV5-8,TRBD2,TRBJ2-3,TGTGCCAGCAGCCTGACGATCGCGGGGGAGGGCACAGATACGCAGTATTTT,CASSLTIAGEGTDTQYF
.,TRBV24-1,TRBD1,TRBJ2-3,TGTGCCACCAGTGAAGAGGGGGCTAAAGATACGCAGTATTTT,CATSEEGAKDTQYF
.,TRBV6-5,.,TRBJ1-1,TGTGCCAGCAGTCACTCCCCCCGGGGGGACGCTGAAGCTTTCTTT,CASSHSPRGDAEAFF
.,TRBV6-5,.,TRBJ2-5,TGTGCCAGCACCAAAAGGACAGTCCAAGAGACCCAGTACTTC,CASTKRTVQETQYF
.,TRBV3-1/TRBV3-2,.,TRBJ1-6,TGTGCCAGCAGCCAAAGCAATTCACCCCTCCACTTT,CASSQSNSPLHF
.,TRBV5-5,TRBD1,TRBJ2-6,TGTGCCAGCAGCTACAGACAGGGGCCCCCCTCTGGGGCCAACGTCCTGACTTTC,CASSYRQGPPSGANVLTF
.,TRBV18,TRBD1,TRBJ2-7,TGTGCCAGCTCGGGCCAGGGCAGGGGGCTGGACGAGCAGTACTTC,CASSGQGRGLDEQYF
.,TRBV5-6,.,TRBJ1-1,TGTGCCAGCAGCTTGGGGCTTAACACTGAAGCTTTCTTT,CASSLGLNTEAFF
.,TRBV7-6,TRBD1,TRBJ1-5,TGTGCCAGCAGCCTGGGACAGGGGGCAAGACAGCCCCAGCATTTT,CASSLGQGARQPQHF
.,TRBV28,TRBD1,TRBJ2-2,TGTGCCAGCAGCGCCGCCGGGACAGGGGGCAACGGGGAGCTGTTTTTT,CASSAAGTGGNGELFF